Listed below are T cell receptor beta chains from one sample, sequenced in a study of cytomegalovirus exposure and HLA in healthy donors. The method was immunoSEQ multiplex PCR; TCRdb's version includes in-frame clones alone and lacks a portion of them. The sample yields 95,000 to 150,000 clones, about 82% seen once. The source material was PBMCs. Receptors originate from a middle-aged man in good health and CMV-seronegative. CDR3s include the opening cysteine and the closing phenylalanine or tryptophan. Each record gives: D gene, J gene, V gene, clone size, CDR3 protein, CDR3 DNA. D genes are given only for firm matches. Clone sizes are given selectively: once, few, many, or a class where the clone is expanded.

TRBD1 | TRBJ2-5 | TRBV7-9 | few | CSSSSPPDRNQETQYF | TGTTCCAGCAGCTCGCCCCCGGACAGGAACCAAGAGACCCAGTACTTC
. | TRBJ2-1 | TRBV6-5 | few | CASNPGGTESNEQFF | TGTGCCAGCAACCCTGGGGGGACAGAATCGAATGAGCAGTTCTTC
. | TRBJ1-4 | TRBV5-6 | . | CASSLGPGGLFF | TGTGCCAGCAGCTTGGGCCCGGGGGGACTGTTTTTT
TRBD1 | TRBJ2-1 | TRBV4-2 | . | CASSGGQEDNEQFF | TGTGCCAGCAGCGGTGGACAGGAGGACAATGAGCAGTTCTTC
. | TRBJ1-2 | TRBV28 | once | CASSFKRFNYGYTF | TGTGCCAGCAGTTTTAAGCGTTTTAACTATGGCTACACCTTC
. | TRBJ1-4 | TRBV2 | . | CASRVTGESEKLFF | TGTGCCAGCAGAGTGACCGGAGAGTCTGAAAAACTGTTTTTT
. | TRBJ1-6 | TRBV28 | . | CASSKTAYNSPLHF | TGTGCCAGCAGTAAGACAGCCTATAATTCACCCCTCCACTTT
TRBD2 | TRBJ2-3 | TRBV7-9 | . | CASRHTAGRGSDTQYF | TGTGCCAGCAGACACACAGCGGGGAGGGGATCAGATACGCAGTATTTT
. | TRBJ2-5 | TRBV6-1 | once | CASSVGTTLGQETQYF | TGTGCCAGCAGTGTCGGGACTACCCTAGGACAGGAGACCCAGTACTTC
. | TRBJ2-3 | TRBV5-6 | . | CASSLGQRTSTDTQYF | TGTGCCAGCAGCTTGGGCCAAAGAACTAGCACAGATACGCAGTATTTT
TRBD1 | TRBJ2-7 | TRBV4-1 | . | CASSHPTGDEQYF | TGCGCCAGCAGCCATCCGACAGGGGACGAGCAGTACTTC
. | TRBJ1-1 | TRBV5-1 | . | CASSLGGNTEAFF | TGCGCCAGCAGCTTAGGAGGGAACACTGAAGCTTTCTTT
TRBD2 | TRBJ2-1 | TRBV10-3 | . | CAISETSGGHPDNEQFF | TGTGCCATCAGTGAAACTAGCGGGGGCCATCCTGACAATGAGCAGTTCTTC
. | TRBJ1-6 | TRBV6-4 | . | CASSEGRDSPLHF | TGTGCCAGCAGTGAAGGCAGGGATTCACCCCTCCACTTT
. | TRBJ2-2 | TRBV5-1 | . | CASSESPQRGELFF | TGCGCCAGCAGTGAAAGCCCCCAACGCGGGGAGCTGTTTTTT
. | TRBJ1-2 | TRBV4-3 | . | CASSQAGHWGYGYTF | TGCGCCAGCAGCCAGGCTGGACACTGGGGCTATGGCTACACCTTC
. | TRBJ1-6 | TRBV2 | once | CASWATGSPLHF | TGTGCCAGCTGGGCAACTGGATCACCCCTCCACTTT
. | TRBJ2-7 | TRBV6-6 | . | CASSQTGWGTYEQYF | TGTGCCAGCAGTCAGACAGGTTGGGGAACCTACGAGCAGTACTTC
. | TRBJ1-2 | TRBV13 | . | CASSHRDTWPFLNYGYTF | TGTGCCAGCAGCCACAGGGACACTTGGCCATTTCTTAACTATGGCTACACCTTC
. | TRBJ1-1 | TRBV19 | . | CASSTDSNTEAFF | TGTGCCAGTAGTACCGACAGCAACACTGAAGCTTTCTTT
TRBD1 | TRBJ1-2 | TRBV9 | . | CASSVDGGRDRERFGYGYTF | TGTGCCAGCAGCGTAGATGGGGGGAGGGACAGGGAACGGTTTGGCTATGGCTACACCTTC
. | TRBJ2-4 | TRBV5-1 | . | CASSSAKNIQYF | TGCGCCAGCAGCTCGGCCAAAAACATTCAGTACTTC